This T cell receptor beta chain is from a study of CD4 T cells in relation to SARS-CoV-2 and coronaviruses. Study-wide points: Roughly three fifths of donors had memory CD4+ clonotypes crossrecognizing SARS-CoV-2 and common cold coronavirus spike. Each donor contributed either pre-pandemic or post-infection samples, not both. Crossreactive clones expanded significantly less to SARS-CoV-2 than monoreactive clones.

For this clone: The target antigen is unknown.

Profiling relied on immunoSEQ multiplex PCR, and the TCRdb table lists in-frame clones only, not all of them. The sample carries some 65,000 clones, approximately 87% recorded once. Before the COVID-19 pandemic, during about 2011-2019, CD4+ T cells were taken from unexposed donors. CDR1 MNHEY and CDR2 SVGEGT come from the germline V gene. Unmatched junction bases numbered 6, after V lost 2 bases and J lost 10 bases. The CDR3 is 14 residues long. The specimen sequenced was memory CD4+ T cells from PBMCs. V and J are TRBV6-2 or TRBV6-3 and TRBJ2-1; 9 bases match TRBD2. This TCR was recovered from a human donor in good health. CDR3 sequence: CASSYRASGIEQFF. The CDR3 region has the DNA TGTGCCAGCAGTTACCGGGCTAGCGGGATCGAGCAGTTCTTC.